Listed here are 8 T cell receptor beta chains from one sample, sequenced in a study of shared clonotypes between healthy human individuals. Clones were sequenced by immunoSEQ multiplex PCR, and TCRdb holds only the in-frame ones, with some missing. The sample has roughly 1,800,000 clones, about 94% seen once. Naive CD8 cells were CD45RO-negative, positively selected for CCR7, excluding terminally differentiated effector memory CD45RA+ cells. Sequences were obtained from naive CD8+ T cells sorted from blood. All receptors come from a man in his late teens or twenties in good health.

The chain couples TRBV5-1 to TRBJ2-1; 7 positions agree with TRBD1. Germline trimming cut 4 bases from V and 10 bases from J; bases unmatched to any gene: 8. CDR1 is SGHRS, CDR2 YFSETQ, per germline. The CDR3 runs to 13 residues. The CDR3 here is CASSARQGFEQFF. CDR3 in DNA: TGCGCCAGCAGCGCGCGACAGGGTTTCGAGCAGTTCTTC.

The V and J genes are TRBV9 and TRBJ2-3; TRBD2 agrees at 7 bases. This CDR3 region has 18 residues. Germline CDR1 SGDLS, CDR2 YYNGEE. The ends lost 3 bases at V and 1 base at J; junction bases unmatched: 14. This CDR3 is CASSGGLEGSWGTDTQYF. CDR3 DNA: TGTGCCAGCAGCGGCGGACTAGAAGGTTCCTGGGGCACAGATACGCAGTATTTT. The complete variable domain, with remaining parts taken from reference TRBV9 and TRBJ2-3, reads DSGVTQTPKHLITATGQRVTLRCSPRSGDLSVYWYQQSLDQGLQFLIQYYNGEERAKGNILERFSAQQFPDLHSELNLSSLELGDSALYFCASSGGLEGSWGTDTQYFGPGTRLTVL.

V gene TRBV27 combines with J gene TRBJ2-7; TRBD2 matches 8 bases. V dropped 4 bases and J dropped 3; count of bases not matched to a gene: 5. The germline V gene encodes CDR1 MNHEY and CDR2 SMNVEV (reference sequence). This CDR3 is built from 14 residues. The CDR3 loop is CASSSLAAFYEQYF. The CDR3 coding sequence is TGTGCCAGCAGTTCACTAGCGGCGTTCTACGAGCAGTACTTC.

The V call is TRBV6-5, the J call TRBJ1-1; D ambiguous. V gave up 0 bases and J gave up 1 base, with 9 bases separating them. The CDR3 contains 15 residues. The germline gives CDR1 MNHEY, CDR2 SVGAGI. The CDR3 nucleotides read TGTGCCAGCAGTTACTCCGGTTTTCAGAACACTGAAGCTTTCTTT. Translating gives CASSYSGFQNTEAFF.

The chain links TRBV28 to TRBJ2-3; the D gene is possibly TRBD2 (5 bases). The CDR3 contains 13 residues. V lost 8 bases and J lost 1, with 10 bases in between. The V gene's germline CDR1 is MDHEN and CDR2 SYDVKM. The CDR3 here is CASQNGGTDTQYF. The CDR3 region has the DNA TGTGCCAGCCAAAACGGGGGCACAGATACGCAGTATTTT.

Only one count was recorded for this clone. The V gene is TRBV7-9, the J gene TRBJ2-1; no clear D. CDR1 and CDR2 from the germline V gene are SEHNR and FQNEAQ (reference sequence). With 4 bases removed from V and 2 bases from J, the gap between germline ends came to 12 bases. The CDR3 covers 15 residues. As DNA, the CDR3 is TGTGCCAGCAGCTCCGGCGATAATGCCTACAATGAGCAGTTCTTC. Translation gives CASSSGDNAYNEQFF.

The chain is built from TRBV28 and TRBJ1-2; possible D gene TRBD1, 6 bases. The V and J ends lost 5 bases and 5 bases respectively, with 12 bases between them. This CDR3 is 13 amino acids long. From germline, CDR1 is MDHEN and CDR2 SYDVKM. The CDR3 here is CASSTGSWYGYTF. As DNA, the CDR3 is TGTGCCAGCAGTACAGGGTCTTGGTATGGCTACACCTTC.

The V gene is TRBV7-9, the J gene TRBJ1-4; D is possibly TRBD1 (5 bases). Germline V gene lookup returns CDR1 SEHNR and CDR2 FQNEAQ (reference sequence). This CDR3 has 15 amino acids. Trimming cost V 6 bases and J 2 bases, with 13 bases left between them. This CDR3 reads CASRRYRTTNEKLFF. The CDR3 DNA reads TGTGCCAGCAGGCGTTACAGGACGACTAATGAAAAACTGTTTTTT.